These 8 T cell receptor beta chains were all obtained from the same sample, sequenced in a study of blood T cell repertoires in COVID-19. Clones were read by immunoSEQ multiplex PCR, and TCRdb kept only the in-frame ones, dropping some. The sample holds over 90,000 clones, 81% seen once. The sequenced sample was peripheral blood. All receptors come from a man older than 75 with active or convalescent COVID-19.

The genes are TRBV11-2 and TRBJ1-1; D is unclear. V was pared by 5 bases and J by 0 bases, with 7 bases between. Germline V gene lookup returns CDR1 SGHAT and CDR2 FQNNGV. The CDR3 has 13 amino acids. The CDR3, as DNA: TGTGCCAGCAGCCCACACCTGAACACTGAAGCTTTCTTT. This gives the protein CASSPHLNTEAFF.

CDR3 DNA: TGTGCCAGCTCACCAACCGCTACAGGGTCTGGAAACACCATATATTTT. It codes for CASSPTATGSGNTIYF. The chain carries TRBV18 and TRBJ1-3; D is perhaps TRBD1 (6 bases). CDR1 and CDR2 from the germline V gene are KGHSH and LQKENI. The length of the CDR3 is 16 residues. V was cut by 2 bases and J by 1 base, with 12 bases left in between.

This clone was counted only a few times. The CDR3 here is CASTASDSYEQYF. The CDR3 coding sequence is TGTGCCAGCACCGCCTCCGACAGCTACGAGCAGTACTTC. The J gene is TRBJ2-7, the V gene TRBV2, with D perhaps matching TRBD1 (5 bases). In germline, CDR1 is SNHLY, CDR2 FYNNEI. Trimming removed 7 bases from V and 3 bases from J, with 13 bases in between. The CDR3 is made up of 13 amino acids.

The rearrangement uses TRBV10-2 and TRBJ1-1, with a possible D match to TRBD1 (5 bases). The V end was cut by 7 bases, the J end by 1 base, with 16 bases between. Germline lookup yields CDR1 WSHSY and CDR2 SAAADI. The CDR3 extends over 15 amino acids. In DNA, the CDR3 is TGCGCCAGCATGGGCAGGGAGGCCCCGAACACTGAAGCTTTCTTT. It translates to CASMGREAPNTEAFF.

This chain joins TRBV10-3 and TRBJ1-6; 7 nucleotides line up with TRBD1. The CDR3 sequence is 16 residues long. The V gene end was trimmed by 2 bases and the J gene end by 3 bases; junction bases not matched to a gene: 4. Germline V CDR1 and CDR2: ENHRY, SYGVKD. CDR3 sequence reads: CAISEMRGLYNSPLHF. For the CDR3, the DNA is TGTGCCATCAGTGAGATGAGGGGGCTCTATAATTCACCCCTCCACTTT.

This clone was recorded a few times. V is TRBV7-9 and J is TRBJ1-2; TRBD1 agrees at 8 bases. V gave up 5 bases and J gave up 3 bases; unmatched junction bases: 5. The CDR3 is 14 amino acids. Germline CDR1 SEHNR, CDR2 FQNEAQ (reference sequence). The CDR3 nucleotides read TGTGCCAGCAGCCCCGGGACAGGCTACTATGGCTACACCTTC. This encodes CASSPGTGYYGYTF.

This clone was counted once. This rearrangement joins TRBV6-6 to TRBJ2-7; TRBD2 might be the D (5 bases). Germline V lookup: CDR1 MNHNY, CDR2 SVGAGI (reference sequence). V was trimmed by 0 bases and J by 6 bases, leaving 12 bases between them. The CDR3 is 14 residues long. The CDR3 protein is CASSYSGETTEQYF. The CDR3 DNA reads as TGTGCCAGCAGTTACTCGGGAGAAACAACCGAGCAGTACTTC.

The CDR3 is CASSESRGPHGYTF. CDR3 nucleotides: TGCGCCAGCAGTGAGTCAAGAGGGCCGCATGGCTACACCTTC. The rearrangement joins TRBV10-1 to TRBJ1-2; no firm D call. V was trimmed by 0 bases and J by 6 bases, leaving 11 bases between them. Per the germline V gene, CDR1 is WNHNN and CDR2 is SYGVQD (reference sequence). There are 14 residues in the CDR3.